The entry below gives a single TCR beta chain sequence along with its context. The antigen remains unidentified. The record originates from a study of PD-1 blockade in classical Hodgkin lymphoma. Study-wide results and caveats: What caused the repertoire differences, perhaps disease activity or prior therapy, remains undefined. According to reports, newly diagnosed patients had lower baseline TCR diversity than healthy donors, and relapsed/refractory patients had lower baseline TCR diversity still. Patients who responded completely had about the same baseline diversity as newly diagnosed patients.

Germline-derived CDR1 and CDR2 are SNHLY and FYNNEI. CDR3 size: 14 residues. V lost 7 bases and J 8 bases, leaving 18 bases between the germline ends. Stated time point: cycle 4 day 1 (C4D1), after less than 7 weeks of nivolumab. All trial patients relapsed after autologous stem cell transplantation. Researchers report purifying CD4+ T cells from thawed PBMCs by magnetic negative selection. Data came from immunoSEQ multiplex PCR; TCRdb stores just in-frame clones and leaves some out. The profile shows about 30,000 clones, about 88% of them singletons. The sequencing used CD4+ T cells from blood, collected before the fourth cycle of nivolumab. This rearrangement joins TRBV2 to TRBJ2-4; TRBD1 is a possible D gene (6 bases). The origin of this receptor is a human donor with classical Hodgkin lymphoma. The CDR3: CASTATGGWDIQYF. CDR3 bases: TGTGCCAGCACCGCGACAGGAGGTTGGGACATTCAGTACTTC.